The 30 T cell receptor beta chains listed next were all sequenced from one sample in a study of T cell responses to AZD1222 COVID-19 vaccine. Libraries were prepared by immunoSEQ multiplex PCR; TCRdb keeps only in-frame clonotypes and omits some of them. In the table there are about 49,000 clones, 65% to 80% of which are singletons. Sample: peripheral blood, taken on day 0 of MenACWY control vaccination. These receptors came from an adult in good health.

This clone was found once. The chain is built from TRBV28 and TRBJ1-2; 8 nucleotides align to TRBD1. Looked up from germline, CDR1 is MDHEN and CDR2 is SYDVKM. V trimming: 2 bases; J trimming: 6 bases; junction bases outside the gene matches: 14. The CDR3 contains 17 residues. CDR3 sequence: CASSLPPGQATGDGYTF. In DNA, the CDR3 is TGTGCCAGCAGTTTACCGCCGGGACAGGCCACCGGAGATGGCTACACCTTC.

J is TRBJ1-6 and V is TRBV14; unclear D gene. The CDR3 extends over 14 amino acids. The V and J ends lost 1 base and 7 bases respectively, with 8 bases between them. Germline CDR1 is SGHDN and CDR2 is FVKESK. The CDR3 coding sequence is TGTGCCAGCAGCCAAGGACGCCAAAATTCACCCCTCCACTTT. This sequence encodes CASSQGRQNSPLHF.

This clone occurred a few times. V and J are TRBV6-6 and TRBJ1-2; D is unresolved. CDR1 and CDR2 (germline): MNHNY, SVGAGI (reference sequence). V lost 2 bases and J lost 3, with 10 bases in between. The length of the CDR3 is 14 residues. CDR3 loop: CASSYTQFDYGYTF. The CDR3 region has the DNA TGTGCCAGCAGTTACACGCAGTTTGACTATGGCTACACCTTC.

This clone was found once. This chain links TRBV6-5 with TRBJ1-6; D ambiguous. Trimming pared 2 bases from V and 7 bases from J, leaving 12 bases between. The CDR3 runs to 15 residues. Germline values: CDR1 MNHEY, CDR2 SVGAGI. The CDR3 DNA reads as TGTGCCAGCAGTTACGATGGAATAGGCAATTCACCCCTCCACTTT. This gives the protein CASSYDGIGNSPLHF.

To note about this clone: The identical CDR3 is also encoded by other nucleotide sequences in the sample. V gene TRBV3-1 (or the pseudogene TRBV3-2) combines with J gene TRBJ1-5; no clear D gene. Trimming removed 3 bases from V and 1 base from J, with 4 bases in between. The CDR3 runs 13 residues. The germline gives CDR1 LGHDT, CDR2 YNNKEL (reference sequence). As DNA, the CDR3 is TGTGCCAGCAGCCAGGGGAGCAATCAGCCCCAGCATTTT. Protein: CASSQGSNQPQHF.

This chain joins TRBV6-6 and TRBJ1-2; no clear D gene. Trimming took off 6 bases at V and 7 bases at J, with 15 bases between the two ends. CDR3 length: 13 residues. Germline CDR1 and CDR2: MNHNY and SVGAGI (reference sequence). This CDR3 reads CASSLDGESGYTF. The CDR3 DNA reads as TGTGCCAGCAGCCTGGACGGGGAATCTGGCTACACCTTC.

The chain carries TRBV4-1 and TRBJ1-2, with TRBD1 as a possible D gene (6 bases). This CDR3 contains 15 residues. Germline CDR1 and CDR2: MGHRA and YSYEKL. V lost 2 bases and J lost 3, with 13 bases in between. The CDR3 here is CASSQRTPGDYGYTF. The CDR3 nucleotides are TGCGCCAGCAGCCAAAGGACACCAGGGGACTATGGCTACACCTTC.

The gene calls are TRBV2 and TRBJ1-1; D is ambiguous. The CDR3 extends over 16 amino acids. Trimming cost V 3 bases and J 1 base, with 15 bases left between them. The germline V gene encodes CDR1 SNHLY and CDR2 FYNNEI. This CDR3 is CASSDELEGRNTEAFF. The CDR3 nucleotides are TGTGCCAGCAGTGACGAGTTGGAAGGAAGGAACACTGAAGCTTTCTTT.

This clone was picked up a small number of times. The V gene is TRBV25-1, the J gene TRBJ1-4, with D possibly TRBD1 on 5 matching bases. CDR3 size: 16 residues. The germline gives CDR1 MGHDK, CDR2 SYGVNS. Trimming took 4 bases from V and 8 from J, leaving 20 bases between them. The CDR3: CASSGLKGFGYEKLFF. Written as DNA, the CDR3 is TGTGCCAGCAGTGGATTAAAGGGGTTCGGTTACGAAAAACTGTTTTTT.

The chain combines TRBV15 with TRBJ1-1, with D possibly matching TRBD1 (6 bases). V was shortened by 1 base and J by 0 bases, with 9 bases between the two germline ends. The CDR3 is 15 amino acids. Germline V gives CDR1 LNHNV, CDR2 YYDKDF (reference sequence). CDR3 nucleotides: TGTGCCACCAGCAGAGGAGAGGGGGTGAACACTGAAGCTTTCTTT. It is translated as CATSRGEGVNTEAFF.

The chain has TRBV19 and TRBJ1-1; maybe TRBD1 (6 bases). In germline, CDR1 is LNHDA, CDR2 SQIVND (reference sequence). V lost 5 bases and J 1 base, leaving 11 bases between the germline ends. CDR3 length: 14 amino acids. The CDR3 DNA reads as TGTGCCAGTAGTTTTCAGGGGCCGAACACTGAAGCTTTCTTT. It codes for CASSFQGPNTEAFF.

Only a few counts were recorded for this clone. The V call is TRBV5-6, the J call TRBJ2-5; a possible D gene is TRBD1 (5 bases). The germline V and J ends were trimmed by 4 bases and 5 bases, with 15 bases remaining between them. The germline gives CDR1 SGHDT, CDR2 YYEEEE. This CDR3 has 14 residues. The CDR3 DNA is TGTGCCAGCAGCCGCATTCAGGGTCGGGAGACCCAGTACTTC. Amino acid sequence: CASSRIQGRETQYF. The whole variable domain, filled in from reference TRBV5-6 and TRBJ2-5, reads DAGVTQSPTHLIKTRGQQVTLRCSPKSGHDTVSWYQQALGQGPQFIFQYYEEEERQRGNFPDRFSGHQFPNYSSELNVNALLLGDSALYLCASSRIQGRETQYFGPGTRLLVL.

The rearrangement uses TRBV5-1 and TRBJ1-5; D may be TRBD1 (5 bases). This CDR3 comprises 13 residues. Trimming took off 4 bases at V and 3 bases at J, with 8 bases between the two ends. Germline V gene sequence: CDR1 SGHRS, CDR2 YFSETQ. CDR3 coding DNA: TGCGCCAGCAGCGCCAGGGTCAATCAGCCCCAGCATTTT. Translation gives CASSARVNQPQHF.

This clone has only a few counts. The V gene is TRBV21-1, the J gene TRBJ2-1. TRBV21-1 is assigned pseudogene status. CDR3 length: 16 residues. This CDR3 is CASSKVQRQVSTEQFF. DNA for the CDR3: TGTGCCAGCAGCAAAGTCCAGAGGCAGGTTAGTACTGAGCAGTTCTTC.

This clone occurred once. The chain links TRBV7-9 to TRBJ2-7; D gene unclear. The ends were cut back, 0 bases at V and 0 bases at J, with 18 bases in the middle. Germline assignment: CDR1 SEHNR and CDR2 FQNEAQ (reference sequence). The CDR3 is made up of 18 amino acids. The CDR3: CASSLATSSGSSSYEQYF. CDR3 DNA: TGTGCCAGCAGCTTAGCCACATCGTCGGGCTCGAGCTCCTACGAGCAGTACTTC.

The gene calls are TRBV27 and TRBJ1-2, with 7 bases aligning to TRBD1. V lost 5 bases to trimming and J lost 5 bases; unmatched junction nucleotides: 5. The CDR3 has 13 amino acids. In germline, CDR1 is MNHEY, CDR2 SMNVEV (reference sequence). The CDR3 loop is CASSQTGQYGYTF. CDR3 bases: TGTGCCAGCAGTCAGACGGGACAGTATGGCTACACCTTC.

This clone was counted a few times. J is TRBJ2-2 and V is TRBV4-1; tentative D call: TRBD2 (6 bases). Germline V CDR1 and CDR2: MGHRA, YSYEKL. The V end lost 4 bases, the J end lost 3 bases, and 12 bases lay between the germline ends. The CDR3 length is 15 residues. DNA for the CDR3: TGCGCCAGCAGCCCGGGTCCGGGGGACACCGGGGAGCTGTTTTTT. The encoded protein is CASSPGPGDTGELFF.

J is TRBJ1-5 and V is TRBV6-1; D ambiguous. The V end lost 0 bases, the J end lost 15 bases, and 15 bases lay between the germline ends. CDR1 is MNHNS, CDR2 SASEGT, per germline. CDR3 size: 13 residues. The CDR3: CASSEALGLNWHF. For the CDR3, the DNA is TGTGCCAGCAGTGAAGCGCTAGGGTTGAATTGGCATTTT.

This CDR3 reads CASSERGISYEQYF. DNA of the CDR3: TGTGCCAGCAGTGAAAGGGGGATCTCCTACGAGCAGTACTTC. This sequence joins TRBV6-1 and TRBJ2-7, with D possibly being TRBD1 (6 bases). The V gene's germline CDR1 is MNHNS and CDR2 SASEGT. V lost 2 bases, J lost 0 bases, and 8 bases lay in between. This CDR3 has 14 residues.

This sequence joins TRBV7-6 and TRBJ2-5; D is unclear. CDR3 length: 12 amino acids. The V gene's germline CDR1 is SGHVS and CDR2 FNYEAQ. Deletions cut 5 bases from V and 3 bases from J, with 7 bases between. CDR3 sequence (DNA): TGTGCCAGCAGCCCTAGTGAAGAGACCCAGTACTTC. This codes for CASSPSEETQYF.

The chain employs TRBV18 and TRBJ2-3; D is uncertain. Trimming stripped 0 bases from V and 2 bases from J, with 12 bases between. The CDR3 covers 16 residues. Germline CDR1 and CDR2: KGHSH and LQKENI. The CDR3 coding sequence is TGTGCCAGCTCACCACCGACCATCCATACCACAGATACGCAGTATTTT. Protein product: CASSPPTIHTTDTQYF.

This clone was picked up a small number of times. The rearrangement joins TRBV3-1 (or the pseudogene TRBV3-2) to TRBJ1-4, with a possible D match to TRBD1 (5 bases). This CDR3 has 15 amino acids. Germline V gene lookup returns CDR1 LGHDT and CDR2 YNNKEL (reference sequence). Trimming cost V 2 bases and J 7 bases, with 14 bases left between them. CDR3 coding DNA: TGTGCCAGCAGCCAACAACAGGCGGGCGGTGAAAAACTGTTTTTT. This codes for CASSQQQAGGEKLFF.

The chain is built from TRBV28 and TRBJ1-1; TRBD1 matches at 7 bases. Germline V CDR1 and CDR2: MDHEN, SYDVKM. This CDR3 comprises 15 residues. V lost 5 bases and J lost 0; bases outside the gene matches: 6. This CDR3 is CASSGTGTVNTEAFF. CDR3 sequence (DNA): TGTGCCAGCAGTGGGACCGGGACAGTGAACACTGAAGCTTTCTTT.

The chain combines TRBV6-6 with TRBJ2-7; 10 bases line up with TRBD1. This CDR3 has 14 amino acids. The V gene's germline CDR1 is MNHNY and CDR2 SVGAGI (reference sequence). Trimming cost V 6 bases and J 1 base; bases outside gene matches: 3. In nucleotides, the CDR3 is TGTGCCAGCAGGGGACAGGGGACTTCCTACGAGCAGTACTTC. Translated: CASRGQGTSYEQYF.

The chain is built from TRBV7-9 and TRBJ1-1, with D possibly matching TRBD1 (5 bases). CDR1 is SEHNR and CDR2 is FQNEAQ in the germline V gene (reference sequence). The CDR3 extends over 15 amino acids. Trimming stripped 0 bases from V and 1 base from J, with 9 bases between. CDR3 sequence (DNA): TGTGCCAGCAGCTTAGCCGAGACAGCGAACACTGAAGCTTTCTTT. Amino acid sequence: CASSLAETANTEAFF.

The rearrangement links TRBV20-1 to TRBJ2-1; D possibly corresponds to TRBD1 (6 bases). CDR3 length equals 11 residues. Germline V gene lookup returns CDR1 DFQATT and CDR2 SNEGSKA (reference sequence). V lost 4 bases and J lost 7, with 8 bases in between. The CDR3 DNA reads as TGCAGTGCTAAAACAGGGAATGAGCAGTTCTTC. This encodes CSAKTGNEQFF.

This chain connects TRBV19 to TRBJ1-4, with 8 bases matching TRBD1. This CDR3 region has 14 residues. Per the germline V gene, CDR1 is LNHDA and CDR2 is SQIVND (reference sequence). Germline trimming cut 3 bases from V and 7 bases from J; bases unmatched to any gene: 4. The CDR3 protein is CASSIQGALEKLFF. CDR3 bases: TGTGCCAGTAGTATCCAGGGGGCGCTTGAAAAACTGTTTTTT.

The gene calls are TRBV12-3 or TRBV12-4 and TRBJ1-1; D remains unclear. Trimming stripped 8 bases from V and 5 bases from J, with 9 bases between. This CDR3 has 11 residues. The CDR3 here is CASLRKTEAFF. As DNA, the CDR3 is TGTGCCAGCTTAAGGAAGACTGAAGCTTTCTTT.

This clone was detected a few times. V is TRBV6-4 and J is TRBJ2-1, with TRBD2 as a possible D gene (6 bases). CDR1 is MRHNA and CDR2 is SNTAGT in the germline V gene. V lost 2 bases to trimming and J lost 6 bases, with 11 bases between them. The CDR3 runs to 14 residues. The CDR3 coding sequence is TGTGCCAGCAGTGACAGGGAGGAAGGCAATGAGCAGTTCTTC. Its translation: CASSDREEGNEQFF.

CDR3 coding DNA: TGTGCCAGCAGCGAGACAGGAGTTAACTACGAGCAGTACTTC. Amino acid sequence: CASSETGVNYEQYF. This chain uses TRBV5-4 with TRBJ2-7; D might be TRBD1 (6 bases). V gave up 4 bases and J gave up 3 bases, with 14 bases separating them. The germline gives CDR1 SGHNT, CDR2 YYREEE (reference sequence). The length of the CDR3 is 14 residues.